This TCR beta chain was retrieved from a study of shared clonotypes between healthy human individuals. The authors distributed each subset's genomic DNA evenly over several immunoSEQ plates. This table comes from immunoSEQ multiplex PCR, and its TCRdb copy is limited to in-frame clones, with some not included. The sample yields approximately 470,000 clones, over 75% seen once. Donation came from healthy HIV-negative adults that had no recent acute infections or vaccinations. For this clone: It may be a read error: a sequence one base away is much more abundant. This sample also contains other DNA sequences that code for the same CDR3.

The CDR3 has 14 residues. With 0 bases removed from V and 4 bases from J, the gap between germline ends came to 8 bases. The V gene's germline CDR1 is LGHNA and CDR2 YSLEER. The receptor was isolated from a woman aged 40 to 49 in good health. Some clones in this sample may be carry-over from other donors' samples. This chain links TRBV4-3 with TRBJ2-3, with unresolved D. The sample taken for sequencing was PBMCs. In DNA, the CDR3 is TGCGCCAGCAGCCAAGATAGACGATCAGATACGCAGTATTTT. This encodes CASSQDRRSDTQYF.